Shown below are 20 T cell receptor beta chains from a single sample sequenced in a study of cytomegalovirus exposure and HLA in healthy donors. A multiplex PCR was run with 60 Vbeta primers and 13 Jbeta primers. The repertoire was sequenced with immunoSEQ multiplex PCR; TCRdb's copy has only in-frame clones and lacks some. The top ten clones hold 3.5% to 4% of a sample with 250,000 to 350,000 clones, approximately 90% of them seen once. Sequenced input: PBMCs. These TCRs come from a middle-aged man in good health and CMV-seropositive.

This sequence joins TRBV5-1 and TRBJ2-3, with 7 nucleotides matching TRBD1. The ends lost 3 bases at V and 0 bases at J; junction bases unmatched: 4. The CDR3 consists of 15 residues. Germline lookup yields CDR1 SGHRS and CDR2 YFSETQ. The CDR3 spells CASSSTGASTDTQYF. CDR3 sequence (DNA): TGCGCCAGCAGCTCAACAGGGGCAAGCACAGATACGCAGTATTTT.

V usage is TRBV7-3 and J usage is TRBJ2-7; the match to TRBD1 covers 10 bases. Germline V gene sequence: CDR1 SGHTA, CDR2 FQGTGA. This CDR3 has 14 amino acids. With 2 bases clipped from V and 3 bases from J, the junction kept 1 base outside the gene matches. The CDR3 loop is CASSLGQGGYEQYF. The DNA of the CDR3 is TGTGCCAGCAGCTTAGGACAGGGGGGCTACGAGCAGTACTTC.

The rearrangement joins TRBV14 to TRBJ2-7, with 10 nucleotides matching TRBD2. CDR3 size: 15 residues. The trim removed 1 base at V and 4 bases at J, leaving 4 bases unmatched. Germline V gives CDR1 SGHDN, CDR2 FVKESK. This CDR3 is CASSQVLTSGYEQYF. The CDR3, as DNA: TGTGCCAGCAGCCAAGTCCTGACTAGCGGGTACGAGCAGTACTTC. The variable domain in full, completed from reference TRBV14 and TRBJ2-7, reads EAGVTQFPSHSVIEKGQTVTLRCDPISGHDNLYWYRRVMGKEIKFLLHFVKESKQDESGMPNNRFLAERTGGTYSTLKVQPAELEDSGVYFCASSQVLTSGYEQYFGPGTRLTVT.

This clone turned up a few times. The same CDR3 is also encoded by other DNA sequences in this sample. The rearrangement links TRBV6-5 to TRBJ1-1; maybe TRBD1 (6 bases). The CDR3 sequence is 14 residues long. Germline V CDR1 and CDR2: MNHEY, SVGAGI. Trimming stripped 6 bases from V and 0 bases from J, with 11 bases between. The CDR3 bases are TGTGCCAGCAGCATCAGGGGACTGAACACTGAAGCTTTCTTT. Its translation is CASSIRGLNTEAFF.

This chain connects TRBV2 to TRBJ2-5, with 12 bases that match TRBD2. The CDR3 sequence is 15 residues long. The J segment lost 5 bases and the V segment lost 7 bases, leaving 8 bases of the junction unmatched. Germline V gives CDR1 SNHLY, CDR2 FYNNEI. The DNA of the CDR3 is TGTGCCAGCAATCCGACTAGCGGGAGAAGGGAGACCCAGTACTTC. It is translated as CASNPTSGRRETQYF. The variable domain in full, completed from reference TRBV2 and TRBJ2-5, reads EPEVTQTPSHQVTQMGQEVILRCVPISNHLYFYWYRQILGQKVEFLVSFYNNEISEKSEIFDDQFSVERPDGSNFTLKIRSTKLEDSAMYFCASNPTSGRRETQYFGPGTRLLVL.

The chain employs TRBV27 and TRBJ2-6, with D possibly being TRBD2 (5 bases). The V gene's germline CDR1 is MNHEY and CDR2 SMNVEV (reference sequence). V was pared by 6 bases and J by 0 bases, with 9 bases between. CDR3 size: 15 residues. The chain's CDR3 is CASRPGFSGANVLTF. CDR3 coding DNA: TGTGCCAGCAGGCCGGGGTTCTCTGGGGCCAACGTCCTGACTTTC.

This chain joins TRBV6-4 and TRBJ2-1; 8 nucleotides agree with TRBD1. The CDR3 has 16 residues. Germline V lookup: CDR1 MRHNA, CDR2 SNTAGT. The trim removed 5 bases at V and 0 bases at J, leaving 6 bases unmatched. CDR3 sequence reads: CASSLTGVSSYNEQFF. DNA for the CDR3: TGTGCCAGCAGTTTGACAGGGGTGAGCTCCTACAATGAGCAGTTCTTC.

This sequence joins TRBV20-1 and TRBJ2-3, with D uncertain. Germline loops: CDR1 DFQATT, CDR2 SNEGSKA (reference sequence). The V end lost 7 bases, the J end lost 5 bases, and 10 bases lay between the germline ends. The CDR3 consists of 11 residues. The CDR3 DNA sequence: TGCAGTGTTCGTACTGGAGATACGCAGTATTTT. This sequence encodes CSVRTGDTQYF.

This chain links TRBV28 with TRBJ2-2; D gene ambiguous. Deletions cut 3 bases from V and 1 base from J, with 18 bases between. The germline CDR1 and CDR2 sequences are MDHEN and SYDVKM. The CDR3 is made up of 18 amino acids. CDR3 residues: CASSFSSSFSLNTGELFF. The DNA of the CDR3 is TGTGCCAGCAGTTTTAGTTCTTCGTTTAGCCTGAACACCGGGGAGCTGTTTTTT.

This chain connects TRBV28 to TRBJ2-1, with 10 bases identical to TRBD2. The J segment lost 5 bases and the V segment lost 6 bases, leaving 7 bases of the junction unmatched. The CDR3 runs 15 residues. Germline V CDR1 and CDR2: MDHEN, SYDVKM. CDR3 sequence (DNA): TGTGCCAGCAGCCCCGGGACTAGCGTCAACAATGAGCAGTTCTTC. Its protein product is CASSPGTSVNNEQFF. The full variable domain, completed using reference TRBV28 and TRBJ2-1, is DVKVTQSSRYLVKRTGEKVFLECVQDMDHENMFWYRQDPGLGLRLIYFSYDVKMKEKGDIPEGYSVSREKKERFSLILESASTNQTSMYLCASSPGTSVNNEQFFGPGTRLTVL.

This clone was recorded once. J is TRBJ2-1 and V is TRBV18; possible D gene TRBD2, 6 bases. Per the germline V gene, CDR1 is KGHSH and CDR2 is LQKENI. Trimming removed 3 bases from V and 2 bases from J, with 14 bases in between. The CDR3 loop spans 16 amino acids. The CDR3 is CASSPELRRAYNEQFF. CDR3 DNA: TGTGCCAGCTCACCGGAGCTAAGGAGGGCCTACAATGAGCAGTTCTTC.

The J gene is TRBJ2-2, the V gene TRBV4-1, with TRBD2 identical over 7 bases. The CDR3 is made up of 16 amino acids. Per the germline V gene, CDR1 is MGHRA and CDR2 is YSYEKL. V dropped 4 bases and J dropped 1; count of bases not matched to a gene: 6. Here the CDR3 reads CASSLVASGNTGELFF. The CDR3 DNA sequence: TGCGCCAGCAGCCTCGTCGCTAGCGGGAACACCGGGGAGCTGTTTTTT.

The chain combines TRBV9 with TRBJ2-7; possibly TRBD2 for D (6 bases). Trimming pared 3 bases from V and 0 bases from J, leaving 16 bases between. Germline V gene lookup returns CDR1 SGDLS and CDR2 YYNGEE. CDR3 length: 16 residues. In nucleotides, the CDR3 is TGTGCCAGCAGCGCCGGCGGGCGGGGTAGCTCCTACGAGCAGTACTTC. It codes for CASSAGGRGSSYEQYF.

The J gene is TRBJ2-7, the V gene TRBV27; 11 nucleotides line up with TRBD1. V lost 3 bases and J lost 5; bases outside the gene matches: 3. The CDR3 length is 14 residues. CDR1 and CDR2 (germline): MNHEY, SMNVEV (reference sequence). CDR3 residues: CASSFRDRGNEQYF. The CDR3 DNA is TGTGCCAGCAGTTTCCGGGACAGGGGGAACGAGCAGTACTTC.

V is TRBV27 and J is TRBJ1-5, with 7 bases fitting TRBD1. CDR3 length equals 14 residues. Germline CDR1 MNHEY, CDR2 SMNVEV (reference sequence). Unmatched junction bases numbered 5, after V lost 6 bases and J lost 3 bases. This chain's CDR3 is CASSRQGNNQPQHF. The DNA for the CDR3 is TGTGCCAGCAGCCGACAGGGAAACAATCAGCCCCAGCATTTT.

The rearrangement joins TRBV11-1 to TRBJ2-1; 12 bases map to TRBD2. CDR1 is SGHAT, CDR2 FQDESV, per germline (reference sequence). V lost 0 bases and J lost 4; bases outside the gene matches: 7. The CDR3 spans 18 residues. In nucleotides, the CDR3 is TGTGCCAGCAGCTTAGCGCTTAGGGGACTAGCGGGTTACAATGAGCAGTTCTTC. It yields the protein CASSLALRGLAGYNEQFF. Filled out from reference TRBV11-1 and TRBJ2-1, the complete variable domain reads EAEVAQSPRYKITEKSQAVAFWCDPISGHATLYWYRQILGQGPELLVQFQDESVVDDSQLPKDRFSAERLKGVDSTLKIQPAELGDSAMYLCASSLALRGLAGYNEQFFGPGTRLTVL.

This clone was counted only a few times. The chain uses TRBV19 and TRBJ1-1; D not resolved. Trimming took off 4 bases at V and 3 bases at J, with 3 bases between the two ends. CDR3 length: 11 residues. In germline, CDR1 is LNHDA, CDR2 SQIVND (reference sequence). CDR3 sequence (DNA): TGTGCCAGTAGTAGCGACACTGAAGCTTTCTTT. Translating it yields CASSSDTEAFF.

The chain combines TRBV18 with TRBJ1-2, with 9 bases identical to TRBD1. After removal of 3 bases from V and 6 bases from J, the junction contained 8 bases not matched to a gene. The V gene's germline CDR1 is KGHSH and CDR2 LQKENI. The CDR3 runs to 15 residues. CDR3 sequence (DNA): TGTGCCAGCTCACCTACCGGGACAGGGAACGATGGCTACACCTTC. This codes for CASSPTGTGNDGYTF. Together with reference TRBV18 and TRBJ1-2, the CDR3 gives the full variable domain: NAGVMQNPRHLVRRRGQEARLRCSPMKGHSHVYWYRQLPEEGLKFMVYLQKENIIDESGMPKERFSAEFPKEGPSILRIQQVVRGDSAAYFCASSPTGTGNDGYTFGSGTRLTVV.

Comments on this clone: Different DNA sequences within this sample yield the same CDR3. The rearrangement uses TRBV25-1 and TRBJ1-2, with D uncertain. Trimming took 2 bases from V and 2 from J, leaving 3 bases between them. Looked up from germline, CDR1 is MGHDK and CDR2 is SYGVNS. The CDR3 contains 12 residues. CDR3 coding DNA: TGTGCCAGCAGTGAAGGCAACTATGGCTACACCTTC. This translates into CASSEGNYGYTF.

The chain carries TRBV7-2 and TRBJ1-2; 10 bases match TRBD1. Trimming took 4 bases from V and 8 from J; bases not matched to a gene: 7. The CDR3 has 14 residues. CDR1 SGHTA and CDR2 FQGNSA come from the germline V gene. Written as DNA, the CDR3 is TGTGCCAGCAGCTCCTCGACAGGGGGCAACGGCTACACCTTC. Its protein product is CASSSSTGGNGYTF.